This T cell receptor (beta chain) was retrieved from a study of siplizumab effects on memory and regulatory T cells. Points from the study as a whole: The authors mapped only a minor fraction of alloreactive clones to unstimulated subsets.

To note about this clone: Its antigen remains unknown.

The CDR3 has 14 residues. Germline CDR1 is MDHEN and CDR2 is SYDVKM. Trimming at V came to 5 bases and at J to 7 bases, leaving 4 bases not matched to a gene. Here immunoSEQ multiplex PCR was the method, and the copy in TCRdb shows in-frame clones only, minus some. The table lists about 56,000 clones, over 95% of them singletons. The sample comprised naive CD8+ T cells sorted from blood. This chain connects TRBV28 to TRBJ1-4; TRBD1 matches 10 bases. The sequence derives from a human donor in good health. The CDR3 region is CASSLGQGGEKLFF. CDR3 nucleotides: TGTGCCAGCAGTCTAGGACAGGGGGGTGAAAAACTGTTTTTT.